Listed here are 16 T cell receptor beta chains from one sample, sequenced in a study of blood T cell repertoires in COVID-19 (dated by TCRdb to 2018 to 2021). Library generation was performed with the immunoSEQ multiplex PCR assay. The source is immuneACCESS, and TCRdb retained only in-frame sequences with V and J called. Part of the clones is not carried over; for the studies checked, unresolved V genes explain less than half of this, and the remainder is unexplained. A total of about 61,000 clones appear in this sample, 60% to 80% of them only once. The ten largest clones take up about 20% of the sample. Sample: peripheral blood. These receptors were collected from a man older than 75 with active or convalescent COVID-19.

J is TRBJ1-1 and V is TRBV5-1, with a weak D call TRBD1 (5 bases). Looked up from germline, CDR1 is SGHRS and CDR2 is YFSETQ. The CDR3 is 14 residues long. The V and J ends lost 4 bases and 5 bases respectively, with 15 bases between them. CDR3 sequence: CASSTGVSGTEAFF. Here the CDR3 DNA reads TGCGCCAGCAGCACGGGGGTGTCGGGGACTGAAGCTTTCTTT. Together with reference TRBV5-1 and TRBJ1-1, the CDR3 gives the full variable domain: KAGVTQTPRYLIKTRGQQVTLSCSPISGHRSVSWYQQTPGQGLQFLFEYFSETQRNKGNFPGRFSGRQFSNSRSEMNVSTLELGDSALYLCASSTGVSGTEAFFGQGTRLTVV.

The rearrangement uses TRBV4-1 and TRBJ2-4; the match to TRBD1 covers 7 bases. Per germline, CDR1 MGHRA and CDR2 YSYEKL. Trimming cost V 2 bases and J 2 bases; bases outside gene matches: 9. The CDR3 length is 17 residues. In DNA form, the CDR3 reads TGCGCCAGCAGCCAAACCGGGACAGATAACCCCAAAAACATTCAGTACTTC. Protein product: CASSQTGTDNPKNIQYF.

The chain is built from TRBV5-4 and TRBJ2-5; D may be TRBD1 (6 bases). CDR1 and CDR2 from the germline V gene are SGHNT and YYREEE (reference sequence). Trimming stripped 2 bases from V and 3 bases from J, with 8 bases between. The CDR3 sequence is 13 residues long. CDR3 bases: TGTGCCAGCAGCTTCAGGGGAGAAGAGACCCAGTACTTC. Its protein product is CASSFRGEETQYF.

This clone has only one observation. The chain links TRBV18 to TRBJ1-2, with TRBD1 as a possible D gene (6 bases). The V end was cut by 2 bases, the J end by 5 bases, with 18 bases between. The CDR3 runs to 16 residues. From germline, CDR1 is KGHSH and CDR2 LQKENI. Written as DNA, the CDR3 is TGTGCCAGCTCACCAACTCTCGTACAGGGCGAGTATGGCTACACCTTC. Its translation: CASSPTLVQGEYGYTF.

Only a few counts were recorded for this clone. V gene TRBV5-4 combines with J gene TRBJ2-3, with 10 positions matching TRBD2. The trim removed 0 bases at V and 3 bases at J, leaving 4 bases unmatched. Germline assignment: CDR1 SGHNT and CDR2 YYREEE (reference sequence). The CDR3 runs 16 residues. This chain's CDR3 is CASSLGAGGPTDTQYF. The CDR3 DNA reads TGTGCCAGCAGCTTGGGAGCGGGGGGGCCGACAGATACGCAGTATTTT.

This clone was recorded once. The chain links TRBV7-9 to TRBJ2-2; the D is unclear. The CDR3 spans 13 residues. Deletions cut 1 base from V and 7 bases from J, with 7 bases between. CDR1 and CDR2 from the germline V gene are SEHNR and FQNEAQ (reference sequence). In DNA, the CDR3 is TGTGCCAGCAGCTTAGACGGTTACGGGGAGCTGTTTTTT. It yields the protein CASSLDGYGELFF.

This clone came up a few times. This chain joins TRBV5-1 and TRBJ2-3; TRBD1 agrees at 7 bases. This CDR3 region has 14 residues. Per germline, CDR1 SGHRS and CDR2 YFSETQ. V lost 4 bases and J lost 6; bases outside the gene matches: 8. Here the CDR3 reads CASSPNRGRDTQYF. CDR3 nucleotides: TGCGCCAGCAGCCCTAATAGGGGGCGGGATACGCAGTATTTT.

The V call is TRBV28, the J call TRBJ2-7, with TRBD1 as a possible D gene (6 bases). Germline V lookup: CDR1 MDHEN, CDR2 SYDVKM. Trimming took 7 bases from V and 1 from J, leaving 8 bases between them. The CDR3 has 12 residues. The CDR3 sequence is CASTTGSYEQYF. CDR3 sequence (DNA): TGTGCCAGCACCACAGGGTCCTACGAGCAGTACTTC.

The CDR3 loop reads CASSLPSTYEQYF. In DNA form, the CDR3 reads TGTGCCAGCAGCTTACCTAGCACCTACGAGCAGTACTTC. V usage is TRBV7-6 and J usage is TRBJ2-7; the D gene is possibly TRBD2 (5 bases). Germline assignment: CDR1 SGHVS and CDR2 FNYEAQ. The V gene lost 2 bases and the J gene lost 2 bases, with 7 bases spanning the gap. This CDR3 has 13 residues.

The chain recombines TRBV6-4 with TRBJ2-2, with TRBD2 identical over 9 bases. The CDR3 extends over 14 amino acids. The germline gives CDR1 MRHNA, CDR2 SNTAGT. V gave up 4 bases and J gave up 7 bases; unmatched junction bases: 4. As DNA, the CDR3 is TGTGCCAGCAGTGGCGGGGGGGCCGTCGGGGAGCTGTTTTTT. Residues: CASSGGGAVGELFF.

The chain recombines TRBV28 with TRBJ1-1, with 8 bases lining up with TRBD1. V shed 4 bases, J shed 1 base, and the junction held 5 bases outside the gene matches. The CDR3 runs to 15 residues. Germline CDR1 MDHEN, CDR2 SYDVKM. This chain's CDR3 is CASSSLDRGNTEAFF. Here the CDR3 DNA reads TGTGCCAGCAGTTCGCTTGACAGGGGGAACACTGAAGCTTTCTTT.

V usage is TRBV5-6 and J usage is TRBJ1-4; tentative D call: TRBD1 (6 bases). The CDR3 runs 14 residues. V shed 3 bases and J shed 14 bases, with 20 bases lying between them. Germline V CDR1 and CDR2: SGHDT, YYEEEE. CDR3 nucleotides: TGTGCCAGCAGCTCGAGGGGGGAGGGCAACCTGCTGTTTTTT. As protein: CASSSRGEGNLLFF.

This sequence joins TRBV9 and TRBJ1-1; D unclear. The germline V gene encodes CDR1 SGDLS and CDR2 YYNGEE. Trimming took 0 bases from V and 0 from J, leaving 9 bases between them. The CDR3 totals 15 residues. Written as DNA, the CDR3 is TGTGCCAGCAGCGTAGGCAACAGACTGAACACTGAAGCTTTCTTT. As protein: CASSVGNRLNTEAFF. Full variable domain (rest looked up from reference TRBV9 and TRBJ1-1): DSGVTQTPKHLITATGQRVTLRCSPRSGDLSVYWYQQSLDQGLQFLIQYYNGEERAKGNILERFSAQQFPDLHSELNLSSLELGDSALYFCASSVGNRLNTEAFFGQGTRLTVV.

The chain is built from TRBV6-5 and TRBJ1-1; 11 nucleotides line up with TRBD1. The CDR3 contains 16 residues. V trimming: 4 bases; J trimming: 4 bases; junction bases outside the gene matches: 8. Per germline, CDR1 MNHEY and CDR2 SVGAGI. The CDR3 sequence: CASSFRTGTGGTEAFF. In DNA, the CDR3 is TGTGCCAGCAGTTTCCGAACCGGGACAGGGGGCACTGAAGCTTTCTTT.

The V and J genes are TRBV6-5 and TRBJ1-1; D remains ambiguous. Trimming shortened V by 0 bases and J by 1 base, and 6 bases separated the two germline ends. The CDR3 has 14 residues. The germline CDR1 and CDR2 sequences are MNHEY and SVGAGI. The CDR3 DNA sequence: TGTGCCAGCAGTTACTCGAGCCAGAACACTGAAGCTTTCTTT. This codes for CASSYSSQNTEAFF.

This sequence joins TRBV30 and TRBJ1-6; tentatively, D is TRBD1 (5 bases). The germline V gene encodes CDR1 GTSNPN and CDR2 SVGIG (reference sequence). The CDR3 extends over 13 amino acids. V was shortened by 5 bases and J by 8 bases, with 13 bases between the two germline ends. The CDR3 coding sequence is TGTGCCTGGGCCGGGGGGGAGTATTCACCCCTCCACTTT. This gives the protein CAWAGGEYSPLHF.